The rows below give T cell receptor beta chains drawn from one sample of a study of blood T cells in healthy people across ages. Via MiXCR, TCRdb re-called the 5' RACE reads, giving one row per CDR3 protein. The sample lists more than 800,000 distinct CDR3 sequences; 29% were seen once. Material: blood. Receptor source: a woman older than 75 in good health. Each CDR3 is given with its conserved first and last residue. A D gene is named only where the DNA matches it firmly. Size tells how often a clone was seen (once, few, many) or the class of an expanded clone, and some rows leave it out.

D	V	size	J	DNA	CDR3
-	TRBV11-3	few	TRBJ2-4	TGTGCCAGCAGCTTAGATTCCCAGGGCAAAAACATTCAGTACTTC	CASSLDSQGKNIQYF
TRBD1	TRBV5-1	-	TRBJ2-6	TGCGCCAGCAGCTTACCCGGGACAGGCGACCCTGGGGCCAACTTCCTGACTTTC	CASSLPGTGDPGANFLTF
TRBD1	TRBV7-2	many	TRBJ1-2	TGTGCCAGCAGCTTAGGGGGACAGGGGAGAGCTAACTATGGCTACACCTTC	CASSLGGQGRANYGYTF
-	TRBV24-1	-	TRBJ2-3	TGTGCCGCCAGTGATGATTGGACAGCCGGCACAGATACGCAGTATTTT	CAASDDWTAGTDTQYF
TRBD2	TRBV7-9	many	TRBJ2-1	TGTGCCAGCAGCTTAGTAGCGGGGTTCAATGAGCAGTTCTTC	CASSLVAGFNEQFF
-	TRBV7-2	many	TRBJ2-7	TGTGCCAGCTCTAAGGGAGGGGGGTACTCCTACGAGCAGTACTTC	CASSKGGGYSYEQYF
-	TRBV20-1	few	TRBJ2-5	TGCAGTGCTGTGGGCCTCGCGGGGATAGAGACCCAGTACTTC	CSAVGLAGIETQYF
TRBD1	TRBV6-5	few	TRBJ2-2	TGTGCCAGCTTATCCGGGACAGGGATGTCCGGGGAGCTGTTTTTT	CASLSGTGMSGELFF
TRBD1	TRBV11-2	many	TRBJ2-3	TGTGCCAGCAGCTTAGGGGACAGCAAAACAGATACGCAGTATTTT	CASSLGDSKTDTQYF
-	TRBV5-6	-	TRBJ1-2	TGTGCCAGCAGCTTTTTCGTAAGGAAGGGGGGCGTTAATGGCTACACCTTC	CASSFFVRKGGVNGYTF
TRBD2	TRBV20-1	many	TRBJ2-7	TGCAGTGCTACCCCCCTAGCGGGGGGGCTACCCTACGAGCAGTACTTC	CSATPLAGGLPYEQYF
TRBD1	TRBV27	few	TRBJ1-1	TGTGCCAGCAGCCAGGGGACAGCCGCGAACACTGAAGCTTTCTTT	CASSQGTAANTEAFF
TRBD1	TRBV20-1	few	TRBJ1-2	TGCAGTGCTAGACCAAACAGGGGAAACTATGGCTACACCTTC	CSARPNRGNYGYTF
-	TRBV5-1	few	TRBJ1-4	TGCGCCAGCAGCCCGGGGACCCAGGGGAACGAAAAACTGTTTTTT	CASSPGTQGNEKLFF
-	TRBV6-5	-	TRBJ1-2	TGTGCCAGCAGTCAAAGCGGCGTACAGGAGAACTATGGCTACACCTTC	CASSQSGVQENYGYTF
TRBD2	TRBV20-1	many	TRBJ2-5	TGCAGTGCACAAACTAGCGGGGAGGCCCTTCAAGAGACCCAGTACTTC	CSAQTSGEALQETQYF
-	TRBV25-1	few	TRBJ1-5	TGTGCCAGCAGTAGTACAGGGACTCATCAGCCCCAGCATTTT	CASSSTGTHQPQHF
TRBD1	TRBV7-8	-	TRBJ1-2	TGTGCCAGCAGCTTAGCGCGGGACAGGAGATGGCGAGGCTACACCTTC	CASSLARDRRWRGYTF
-	TRBV5-1	many	TRBJ2-7	TGCGCCAGCAGCTTGACAGGGGGGGCGTACGAGCAGTACTTC	CASSLTGGAYEQYF
TRBD2	TRBV6-1	many	TRBJ2-1	TGTGCCAGCAGTCCCCTTTTAGCGGGTACCCCCTCCTACAATGAGCAGTTCTTC	CASSPLLAGTPSYNEQFF
-	TRBV18	-	TRBJ1-1	TGTGCCAGCTCACCAAGGGCTAGGCAGGGCAATCCGAACACTGAAGCTTTCTTT	CASSPRARQGNPNTEAFF
TRBD1	TRBV30	-	TRBJ2-7	TGTGCCTGGACCCCGGGACAGGGGGCGCACAAGCAGTACTTC	CAWTPGQGAHKQYF
TRBD1	TRBV4-2	-	TRBJ1-1	TGTGCCAGCAGCCAAGATTCGGGACAGGTGAACACTGAAGCTTTCTTT	CASSQDSGQVNTEAFF
TRBD1	TRBV5-1	-	TRBJ1-1	TGCGCCAGCAGACCCTCCGGGACAGACATAGAAGCTTTCTTT	CASRPSGTDIEAFF
-	TRBV6-1	-	TRBJ1-4	TGTGCCAGCAGTGAACGGGACACCTCAACTAATGAAAAACTGTTTTTT	CASSERDTSTNEKLFF
TRBD2	TRBV19	-	TRBJ2-5	TGTGCCAGTAGTCCTCAGCGGGGACTGCGAGAGACCCAGTACTTC	CASSPQRGLRETQYF
TRBD1	TRBV3-1	many	TRBJ1-1	TGTGCCAGCAGCCAGTCCAGGGGGCTTGAAGCTTTCTTT	CASSQSRGLEAFF
-	TRBV20-1	few	TRBJ1-2	TGCAGGGCTAGTGGCAAGTTGTATGGCTACACCTTC	CRASGKLYGYTF
TRBD2	TRBV11-2	many	TRBJ2-7	TGTGCCAGCAGCGTCCTTCCGGGGGGTACCTACGAGCAGTACTTC	CASSVLPGGTYEQYF